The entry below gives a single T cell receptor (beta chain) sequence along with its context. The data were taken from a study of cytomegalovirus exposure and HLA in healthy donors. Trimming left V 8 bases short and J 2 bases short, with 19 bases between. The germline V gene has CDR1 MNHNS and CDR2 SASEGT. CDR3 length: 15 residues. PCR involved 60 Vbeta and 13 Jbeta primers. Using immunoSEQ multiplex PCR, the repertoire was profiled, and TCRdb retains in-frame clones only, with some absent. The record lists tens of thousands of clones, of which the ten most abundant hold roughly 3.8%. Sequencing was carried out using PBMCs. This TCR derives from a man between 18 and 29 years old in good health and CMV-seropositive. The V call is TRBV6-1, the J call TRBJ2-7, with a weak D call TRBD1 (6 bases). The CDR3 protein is CASSPWGPTTYEQYF. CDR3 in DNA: TGTGCCAGCTCGCCCTGGGGGCCCACAACCTACGAGCAGTACTTC.